Below, 30 T cell receptor beta chains from the same sample are listed, as sequenced in a study of T-cell reconstitution after alpha-beta-depleted transplantation in children. This sample's TCRbeta library carried unique molecular identifier barcodes. MiXCR, applied by TCRdb to the PCR reads, yields one record per CDR3 protein. The data show about 97,000 distinct CDR3 sequences, with under 7% seen just once and about 6% held by the top ten. The input for sequencing was PBMCs, mostly from graft donor cells, taken 60 days after TCRalphabeta/CD19-depleted stem cell transplant. Every receptor here comes from a female patient aged 2 to 10 who had a stem cell transplant for Fanconi anemia, so the T cells may come from the graft donor.

This clonotype has more than one count but fewer than ten. The V gene is TRBV10-3, the J gene TRBJ1-1; 8 positions match TRBD1. The germline gives CDR1 ENHRY, CDR2 SYGVKD. The J segment lost 4 bases and the V segment lost 5 bases, leaving 3 bases of the junction unmatched. CDR3 size: 13 residues. As DNA, the CDR3 is TGTGCCATCAGTTCCACAGGGGGCACTGAAGCTTTCTTT. It yields the protein CAISSTGGTEAFF.

This clonotype was observed many times. The chain carries TRBV28 and TRBJ1-4; D is ambiguous. V was clipped by 3 bases and J by 6 bases, with 11 bases between them. The CDR3 runs 14 residues. Germline loops: CDR1 MDHEN, CDR2 SYDVKM. The CDR3 region is CASSFGGLHEKLFF. In nucleotides, the CDR3 is TGTGCCAGCAGTTTTGGAGGGTTACATGAAAAACTGTTTTTT.

This chain connects TRBV7-3 to TRBJ2-1, with 11 bases that match TRBD2. V was clipped by 0 bases and J by 8 bases; unmatched bases: 6. From germline, CDR1 is SGHTA and CDR2 FQGTGA. This CDR3 has 16 residues. The CDR3 bases are TGTGCCAGCAGCTTAACTGGGACTAGCGGCGGCCATGAGCAGTTCTTC. It translates to CASSLTGTSGGHEQFF.

This clonotype was recorded a few times. This sequence joins TRBV5-1 and TRBJ2-3; D ambiguous. CDR3 length equals 12 residues. Germline V gene lookup returns CDR1 SGHRS and CDR2 YFSETQ. V lost 7 bases and J 0 bases, leaving 6 bases between the germline ends. The CDR3 loop reads CASSTSTDTQYF. The DNA for the CDR3 is TGCGCCAGCTCGACTAGCACAGATACGCAGTATTTT.

The table lists this clonotype with many counts. The chain recombines TRBV5-1 with TRBJ1-1, with a weak D call TRBD1 (5 bases). In germline, CDR1 is SGHRS, CDR2 YFSETQ. The CDR3 contains 15 residues. V was clipped by 4 bases and J by 1 base, with 14 bases between them. The CDR3 DNA sequence: TGCGCCAGCAGCCCTAGGGGAAAACAGAACACTGAAGCTTTCTTT. It translates to CASSPRGKQNTEAFF. The whole variable domain, remainder taken from reference TRBV5-1 and TRBJ1-1, is KAGVTQTPRYLIKTRGQQVTLSCSPISGHRSVSWYQQTPGQGLQFLFEYFSETQRNKGNFPGRFSGRQFSNSRSEMNVSTLELGDSALYLCASSPRGKQNTEAFFGQGTRLTVV.

The table lists this clonotype with a few counts. The gene calls are TRBV7-9 and TRBJ2-7, with D maybe TRBD1 (5 bases). This CDR3 has 18 residues. CDR1 and CDR2 from the germline V gene are SEHNR and FQNEAQ (reference sequence). Trimming took 0 bases from V and 0 from J, leaving 18 bases between them. The CDR3 is CASSLASGPIGFSYEQYF. In DNA form, the CDR3 reads TGTGCCAGCAGCTTAGCCTCAGGGCCCATAGGTTTCTCCTACGAGCAGTACTTC. Variable domain in full (rest from reference TRBV7-9 and TRBJ2-7): DTGVSQNPRHKITKRGQNVTFRCDPISEHNRLYWYRQTLGQGPEFLTYFQNEAQLEKSRLLSDRFSAERPKGSFSTLEIQRTEQGDSAMYLCASSLASGPIGFSYEQYFGPGTRLTVT.

This clonotype came up many times. The chain recombines TRBV29-1 with TRBJ2-3; D is uncertain. Trimming pared 4 bases from V and 4 bases from J, leaving 9 bases between. CDR3 size: 12 residues. Germline CDR1 is SQVTM and CDR2 is ANQGSEA. This CDR3 reads CSVASSADTQYF. In DNA form, the CDR3 reads TGCAGCGTTGCGTCGTCCGCAGATACGCAGTATTTT.

This clonotype has ten or more counts. The gene calls are TRBV4-1 and TRBJ1-5; no definite D call. Trimming removed 1 base from V and 7 bases from J, with 11 bases in between. The CDR3 runs 14 residues. From germline, CDR1 is MGHRA and CDR2 YSYEKL. CDR3 sequence (DNA): TGCGCCAGCAGCCAAGGAGGGTTAGGACAGCCCCAGCATTTT. Amino acids: CASSQGGLGQPQHF.

The table lists this clonotype with many counts. The chain links TRBV24-1 to TRBJ2-5, with 7 bases fitting TRBD1. This CDR3 is built from 15 residues. Trimming cost V 3 bases and J 3 bases; bases outside gene matches: 6. Germline CDR1 reads KGHDR; CDR2 reads SFDVKD. CDR3 bases: TGTGCCACCAGTGATCCCACAGGGGCAGAAGAGACCCAGTACTTC. Its translation: CATSDPTGAEETQYF.

This clonotype was detected many times. The gene calls are TRBV7-9 and TRBJ2-5; D not resolved. The CDR3 is 14 residues long. V was trimmed by 1 base and J by 2 bases, leaving 8 bases between them. Germline V gives CDR1 SEHNR, CDR2 FQNEAQ (reference sequence). CDR3 in DNA: TGTGCCAGCAGCTTAGTGGTGGTGCAAGAGACCCAGTACTTC. Its translation is CASSLVVVQETQYF.

This clonotype has just a few counts. V and J are TRBV3-1 and TRBJ2-1; 7 nucleotides align to TRBD2. V trimming: 0 bases; J trimming: 2 bases; junction bases outside the gene matches: 7. The germline V gene encodes CDR1 LGHDT and CDR2 YNNKEL (reference sequence). This CDR3 region has 17 residues. The DNA of the CDR3 is TGTGCCAGCAGCCAAGACTCGGAGGGAGGGCCCTACAATGAGCAGTTCTTC. Translated, it gives CASSQDSEGGPYNEQFF.

V is TRBV11-2 and J is TRBJ2-5; the match to TRBD1 covers 8 bases. This CDR3 is 15 amino acids long. Germline values: CDR1 SGHAT, CDR2 FQNNGV. Trimming removed 6 bases from V and 2 bases from J; junction bases left unmatched: 8. The DNA for the CDR3 is TGTGCCAGCAGGGACAGGGTATCGAATCAAGAGACCCAGTACTTC. This encodes CASRDRVSNQETQYF.

This clonotype was seen ten or more times. V gene TRBV24-1 combines with J gene TRBJ2-2, with D unresolved. CDR1 is KGHDR and CDR2 is SFDVKD in the germline V gene. The CDR3 totals 11 residues. Trimming stripped 9 bases from V and 4 bases from J, with 5 bases between. The CDR3 region is CATSITGELFF. In DNA, the CDR3 is TGTGCCACCTCCATCACCGGGGAGCTGTTTTTT.

V and J are TRBV28 and TRBJ1-5, with D perhaps TRBD1 (5 bases). The CDR3 consists of 14 residues. Germline V lookup: CDR1 MDHEN, CDR2 SYDVKM. Trimming took off 7 bases at V and 6 bases at J, with 16 bases between the two ends. CDR3 protein: CASTPGGEGQPQHF. As DNA, the CDR3 is TGTGCCAGCACCCCTGGAGGGGAGGGTCAGCCCCAGCATTTT.

This clonotype was detected many times. CDR3 loop: CASSSGTGGNEQFF. Here the CDR3 DNA reads TGCGCCAGCAGCTCCGGGACAGGGGGCAATGAGCAGTTCTTC. The chain couples TRBV5-1 to TRBJ2-1, with TRBD1 identical over 11 bases. V dropped 3 bases and J dropped 6; count of bases not matched to a gene: 2. The germline V gene encodes CDR1 SGHRS and CDR2 YFSETQ. CDR3 length: 14 amino acids.

This clonotype was detected ten times or more. This chain links TRBV5-1 with TRBJ2-1; no clear D. Germline CDR1 and CDR2: SGHRS and YFSETQ. Trimming cost V 0 bases and J 1 base, with 5 bases left between them. The CDR3 contains 14 residues. CDR3 residues: CASSLGNSYNEQFF. In DNA form, the CDR3 reads TGCGCCAGCAGCTTGGGCAATTCCTACAATGAGCAGTTCTTC.

Many counts were recorded for this clonotype. The CDR3 spells CASSRNGRNEQFF. DNA of the CDR3: TGTGCCAGCAGTCGTAACGGGAGAAATGAGCAGTTCTTC. The V call is TRBV28, the J call TRBJ2-1; perhaps TRBD2 as D (6 bases). The ends were cut back, 5 bases at V and 7 bases at J, with 12 bases in the middle. The CDR3 has 13 amino acids. The germline V gene has CDR1 MDHEN and CDR2 SYDVKM.

This clonotype was seen a handful of times. The chain employs TRBV5-1 and TRBJ2-1; a possible D gene is TRBD1 (8 bases). V was cut by 5 bases and J by 5 bases, with 20 bases left in between. The CDR3 spans 16 residues. CDR1 is SGHRS and CDR2 is YFSETQ in the germline V gene. The CDR3 nucleotides are TGCGCCAGCAGAAAGCGGGACAGGTATGCAGACAATGAGCAGTTCTTC. It translates to CASRKRDRYADNEQFF.

This clonotype was observed a few times. The chain uses TRBV5-1 and TRBJ2-7, with TRBD2 identical over 12 bases. The ends lost 0 bases at V and 0 bases at J; junction bases unmatched: 4. This CDR3 contains 17 residues. The germline V gene encodes CDR1 SGHRS and CDR2 YFSETQ. The CDR3 coding sequence is TGCGCCAGCAGCTTGGGACTAGCGGGAGTTATCTCCTACGAGCAGTACTTC. Protein: CASSLGLAGVISYEQYF.

This clonotype was recorded many times. The chain is built from TRBV10-3 and TRBJ2-7; TRBD1 agrees at 8 bases. The CDR3 covers 14 residues. Germline CDR1 is ENHRY and CDR2 is SYGVKD. V lost 1 base to trimming and J lost 2 bases; unmatched junction nucleotides: 1. The CDR3 DNA follows: TGTGCCATCAGTGAGTTGGGACAGGCCTACGAGCAGTACTTC. This encodes CAISELGQAYEQYF.

Many counts were recorded for this clonotype. V and J are TRBV29-1 and TRBJ2-1, with TRBD1 matching 8 bases. Germline-derived CDR1 and CDR2 are SQVTM and ANQGSEA. Germline trimming cut 6 bases from V and 9 bases from J; bases unmatched to any gene: 16. The CDR3 is 15 amino acids. In nucleotides, the CDR3 is TGCAGCGTCGGGACGACAGGGGAGTTTGAGGGTGAGCAGTTCTTC. Protein product: CSVGTTGEFEGEQFF.

This clonotype was seen repeatedly, ten times or more. The chain has TRBV5-1 and TRBJ2-7; 7 bases map to TRBD1. The CDR3 runs to 16 residues. Trimming removed 4 bases from V and 4 bases from J; junction bases left unmatched: 14. Germline assignment: CDR1 SGHRS and CDR2 YFSETQ. CDR3 DNA sequence: TGCGCCAGCAGCCGCGGGTCGACAGGGTCTCCGTACGAGCAGTACTTC. Its translation is CASSRGSTGSPYEQYF.

This clonotype was seen a few times. Since no conserved phenylalanine or tryptophan closes the CDR3, a read error is the likely cause. The chain recombines TRBV10-3 with TRBJ2-2; possible D gene TRBD1, 5 bases. CDR1 is ENHRY and CDR2 is SYGVKD in the germline V gene. Trimming left V 2 bases short and J 1 base short, with 5 bases between. The CDR3 extends over 14 amino acids. DNA for the CDR3: TGTGCCATCAGTGAGGACAGGAACACCGGGGAGCTGTTTCTT. Its translation is CAISEDRNTGELFL.

The genes are TRBV7-8 and TRBJ2-3; 12 positions match TRBD1. The CDR3 has 17 amino acids. V trimming: 3 bases; J trimming: 6 bases; junction bases outside the gene matches: 10. Germline CDR1 is SGHVS and CDR2 is FQNEAQ. CDR3 nucleotide sequence: TGTGCCAGCAGCTTCCTCGGGGGACAGGGGGCGTCTGATACGCAGTATTTT. Translation gives CASSFLGGQGASDTQYF.

At least ten counts were recorded for this clonotype. The chain combines TRBV7-2 with TRBJ2-1; TRBD2 aligns across 13 bases. The trim removed 4 bases at V and 6 bases at J, leaving 3 bases unmatched. Germline V CDR1 and CDR2: SGHTA, FQGNSA. The CDR3 runs to 15 residues. CDR3 sequence (DNA): TGTGCCAGCAGCTCTACTAGCGGGGGGGCCAATGAGCAGTTCTTC. Protein sequence: CASSSTSGGANEQFF.

This clonotype was detected many times. The CDR3 coding sequence is TGTGCCACCAGCGGATGGGTTTCGGACAGGGCCACCTACGAGCAGTACTTC. This encodes CATSGWVSDRATYEQYF. The chain has TRBV15 and TRBJ2-7, with 8 bases identical to TRBD1. V lost 5 bases and J lost 2; bases outside the gene matches: 14. This CDR3 comprises 17 residues. Germline V gene sequence: CDR1 LNHNV, CDR2 YYDKDF (reference sequence).

The sample holds a few counts of this clonotype. DNA for the CDR3: TGCAGTGCAGAGCGGGGACTCTATGGCTACACCTTC. Residues: CSAERGLYGYTF. This chain joins TRBV20-1 and TRBJ1-2; possible D gene TRBD1, 5 bases. This CDR3 region has 12 residues. Trimming left V 6 bases short and J 4 bases short, with 12 bases between. The germline V gene has CDR1 DFQATT and CDR2 SNEGSKA (reference sequence).

Many counts were recorded for this clonotype. The rearrangement uses TRBV2 and TRBJ2-1; the match to TRBD1 covers 10 bases. The CDR3 consists of 13 residues. CDR1 and CDR2 from the germline V gene are SNHLY and FYNNEI. J lost 9 bases, V lost 9 bases, and 8 bases had no gene match. The CDR3 here is CASKRDRGGEQFF. Written as DNA, the CDR3 is TGTGCCAGTAAACGGGACAGGGGTGGTGAGCAGTTCTTC.

This rearrangement joins TRBV5-1 to TRBJ2-1; a possible D gene is TRBD2 (7 bases). V lost 0 bases to trimming and J lost 2 bases, with 9 bases between them. Germline CDR1 is SGHRS and CDR2 is YFSETQ. CDR3 length: 15 amino acids. The CDR3 protein is CASSLGGGTYNEQFF. CDR3 sequence (DNA): TGCGCCAGCAGCTTGGGGGGGGGCACCTACAATGAGCAGTTCTTC.

This clonotype occurred many times. The V call is TRBV4-1, the J call TRBJ2-3; 7 positions match TRBD1. The CDR3 is made up of 16 amino acids. The V gene end was trimmed by 1 base and the J gene end by 4 bases; junction bases not matched to a gene: 8. Germline V gene sequence: CDR1 MGHRA, CDR2 YSYEKL. Written as DNA, the CDR3 is TGCGCCAGCAGCCAAGGCCACGGGCAGGGGGCAGATACGCAGTATTTT. Translating gives CASSQGHGQGADTQYF.